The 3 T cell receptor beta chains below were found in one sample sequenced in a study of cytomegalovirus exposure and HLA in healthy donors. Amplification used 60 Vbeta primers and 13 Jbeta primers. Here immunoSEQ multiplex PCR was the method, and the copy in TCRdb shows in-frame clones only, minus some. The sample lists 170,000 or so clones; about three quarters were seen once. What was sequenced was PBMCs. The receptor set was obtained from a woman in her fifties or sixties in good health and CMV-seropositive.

CDR3 protein: CASSIISGGRMYEQYF. Here the CDR3 DNA reads TGTGCCAGTAGTATCATCTCAGGGGGCAGGATGTACGAGCAGTACTTC. The genes are TRBV19 and TRBJ2-7, with 8 bases fitting TRBD1. CDR1 and CDR2 from the germline V gene are LNHDA and SQIVND (reference sequence). The CDR3 is made up of 16 amino acids. V lost 3 bases to trimming and J lost 4 bases; unmatched junction nucleotides: 11.

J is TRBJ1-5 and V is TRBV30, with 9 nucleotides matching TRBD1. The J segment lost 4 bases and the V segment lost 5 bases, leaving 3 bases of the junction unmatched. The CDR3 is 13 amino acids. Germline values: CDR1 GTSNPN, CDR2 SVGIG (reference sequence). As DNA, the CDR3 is TGTGCCTGGGGTGACAGGGGGAATCAGCCCCAGCATTTT. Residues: CAWGDRGNQPQHF.

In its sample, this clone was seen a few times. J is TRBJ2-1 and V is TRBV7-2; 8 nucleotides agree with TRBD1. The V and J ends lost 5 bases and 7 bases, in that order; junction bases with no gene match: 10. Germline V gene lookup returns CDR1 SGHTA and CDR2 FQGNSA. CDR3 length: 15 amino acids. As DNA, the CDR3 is TGTGCCAGCAGCCTACCTACAGGGGGGCGGAATGAGCAGTTCTTC. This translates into CASSLPTGGRNEQFF.